These 14 T cell receptor beta chains were sequenced from one sample in a study of blood T cell repertoires in COVID-19 (dated by TCRdb to about 2020). Library preparation used the immunoSEQ multiplex PCR assay. In its TCRdb copy, this immuneACCESS table keeps in-frame sequences only and misses some clones. Where compared with another copy, unresolved V genes explain less than half of these, and the others have no known cause. The sample data list about 190,000 clones, and around four fifths of these were observed just once. The ten most abundant clones make up roughly 2.9% of the sample. Sequences were obtained from peripheral blood. These TCRs come from a man in his fifties or sixties with active or convalescent COVID-19.

This chain links TRBV4-3 with TRBJ1-6, with TRBD1 matching over 7 bases. The CDR3 spans 15 residues. The V segment lost 0 bases and the J segment 6 bases; nucleotides outside the gene matches: 2. Per germline, CDR1 LGHNA and CDR2 YSLEER. CDR3 in amino acids: CASSQEDRVNSPLHF. CDR3 nucleotide sequence: TGCGCCAGCAGCCAAGAAGACAGGGTTAATTCACCCCTCCACTTT.

The J gene is TRBJ2-7, the V gene TRBV7-8; a possible D gene is TRBD1 (5 bases). The CDR3 totals 14 residues. The germline V gene has CDR1 SGHVS and CDR2 FQNEAQ. Trimming cost V 1 base and J 6 bases, with 13 bases left between them. The CDR3 bases are TGTGCCAGCAGCTTAGTGGCCAGGGTGGGCGAGCAGTACTTC. Its protein product is CASSLVARVGEQYF.

V gene TRBV19 combines with J gene TRBJ2-5, with TRBD2 matching over 15 bases. Germline V gene data show CDR1 as LNHDA and CDR2 as SQIVND (reference sequence). This CDR3 spans 17 amino acids. V lost 1 base and J lost 5; bases outside the gene matches: 5. CDR3 region: CASSIGTSGGARETQYF. CDR3 sequence (DNA): TGTGCCAGTAGTATAGGGACTAGCGGGGGGGCAAGGGAGACCCAGTACTTC.

The chain has TRBV9 and TRBJ2-3; 7 bases agree with TRBD1. This CDR3 is 15 amino acids long. Germline values: CDR1 SGDLS, CDR2 YYNGEE. J was trimmed by 3 bases and V by 3 bases; bases with no gene match: 7. The CDR3 sequence is CASSAGTARTDTQYF. The CDR3 DNA is TGTGCCAGCAGCGCGGGGACAGCGAGGACAGATACGCAGTATTTT.

The rearrangement joins TRBV19 to TRBJ2-2, with D possibly being TRBD2 (5 bases). The germline V gene encodes CDR1 LNHDA and CDR2 SQIVND (reference sequence). With 1 base removed from V and 4 bases from J, the gap between germline ends came to 10 bases. The CDR3 contains 15 residues. CDR3 in amino acids: CASSIGRGRTGELFF. In DNA, the CDR3 is TGTGCCAGTAGTATAGGGAGAGGGCGCACCGGGGAGCTGTTTTTT.

This chain joins TRBV7-2 and TRBJ2-2; 11 nucleotides align to TRBD1. The CDR3 length is 16 residues. The V and J ends lost 1 base and 5 bases, in that order; junction bases with no gene match: 3. Germline loops: CDR1 SGHTA, CDR2 FQGNSA. CDR3 nucleotide sequence: TGTGCCAGCAGCTTAGTAGGGACAGGGGGGACCGGGGAGCTGTTTTTT. It is translated as CASSLVGTGGTGELFF.

The chain links TRBV5-1 to TRBJ1-5, with unresolved D. Trimming took 0 bases from V and 0 from J, leaving 10 bases between them. The CDR3 loop spans 16 amino acids. Germline loops: CDR1 SGHRS, CDR2 YFSETQ. The CDR3 sequence is CASSLGPGDSNQPQHF. The CDR3 DNA reads as TGCGCCAGCAGCTTGGGGCCCGGGGATAGCAATCAGCCCCAGCATTTT.

The chain links TRBV19 to TRBJ2-5; 10 bases are shared with TRBD1. Germline CDR1 reads LNHDA; CDR2 reads SQIVND (reference sequence). Trimming at V came to 3 bases and at J to 5 bases, leaving 3 bases not matched to a gene. The CDR3 runs to 14 residues. CDR3 nucleotide sequence: TGTGCCAGTAGTATTGGACAGGGGGGGGAGACCCAGTACTTC. This translates into CASSIGQGGETQYF.

In the case of this clone: Sequence at one end of the junction differs from germline and may be a read error. The CDR3 sequence is CASSLVGLAGRVF. The CDR3 region has the DNA TGTGCCAGCAGCTTAGTCGGACTAGCGGGGAGAGTCTTC. V usage is TRBV11-2 and J usage is TRBJ2-1, with 12 bases lining up with TRBD2. Per the germline V gene, CDR1 is SGHAT and CDR2 is FQNNGV. There are 13 residues in the CDR3.

As for this clone: In the same sample, other DNA sequences code for this CDR3. The chain recombines TRBV6-5 with TRBJ1-2; TRBD1 is a possible D gene (6 bases). CDR1 is MNHEY, CDR2 SVGAGI, per germline. The CDR3 extends over 11 amino acids. V lost 5 bases and J 5 bases, leaving 6 bases between the germline ends. In nucleotides, the CDR3 is TGTGCCAGCAGTACAGGGTATGGCTACACCTTC. Amino acid sequence: CASSTGYGYTF.

This sequence joins TRBV30 and TRBJ1-3; possible D gene TRBD1, 5 bases. Trimming shortened V by 2 bases and J by 0 bases, and 11 bases separated the two germline ends. Germline V CDR1 and CDR2: GTSNPN, SVGIG (reference sequence). The CDR3 has 15 amino acids. CDR3 region: CAWSRTSNSGNTIYF. CDR3 sequence (DNA): TGTGCCTGGAGTCGGACAAGCAACTCTGGAAACACCATATATTTT.

The rearrangement links TRBV30 to TRBJ1-1, with 8 bases aligning to TRBD1. The germline V gene has CDR1 GTSNPN and CDR2 SVGIG (reference sequence). The CDR3 has 15 residues. The V segment lost 5 bases and the J segment 1 base; nucleotides outside the gene matches: 9. Here the CDR3 reads CAWRVDGTGNTEAFF. CDR3 nucleotide sequence: TGTGCCTGGCGAGTGGACGGGACAGGGAACACTGAAGCTTTCTTT.

This clone was seen more than once but under ten times. The gene calls are TRBV6-1 and TRBJ1-2; 11 positions match TRBD1. The V gene's germline CDR1 is MNHNS and CDR2 SASEGT. J gave up 4 bases and V 4 bases, and 11 bases lay outside the gene matches. The CDR3 contains 17 residues. The DNA for the CDR3 is TGTGCCAGCAGTGGTCCGGGACAGGGGGATGGGAGCTATGGCTACACCTTC. Residues: CASSGPGQGDGSYGYTF.

In its sample, this clone was seen a few times. The J gene is TRBJ2-2, the V gene TRBV5-4; 12 bases fit TRBD2. The germline V gene encodes CDR1 SGHNT and CDR2 YYREEE (reference sequence). The J segment lost 7 bases and the V segment lost 0 bases, leaving 4 bases of the junction unmatched. This CDR3 is built from 16 residues. For the CDR3, the DNA is TGTGCCAGCAGCTTGGGACTAGCGGGAGCTAACGGGGAGCTGTTTTTT. Encoded protein: CASSLGLAGANGELFF.